A selection of T cell receptor beta chains follows, all from one sample in a study of blood T cells in healthy people across ages. TCRdb re-called the 5' RACE reads with MiXCR, one entry per CDR3 protein. The sample holds 1.5 million to 2 million distinct CDR3 sequences, roughly 27% seen once. Sequencing used blood. These TCRs come from a woman aged 25-40 years in good health. Each CDR3 is given with its conserved first and last residue. D genes are given only for firm matches. Expanded clones are given a class, and other clones once, few, many or no size at all.

CDR3nt: TGTGCCAGCAGTTTTCTAGAGAACAGCACAGATACGCAGTATTTT
CDR3aa: CASSFLENSTDTQYF
v_gene: TRBV27
d_gene: .
j_gene: TRBJ2-3
abundance: .

CDR3nt: TGTGCCAGCAGCCCTTCCACAGGAGGGCTTGAGCAGTACTTC
CDR3aa: CASSPSTGGLEQYF
v_gene: TRBV9
d_gene: .
j_gene: TRBJ2-4
abundance: .

CDR3nt: TGTGCCAGCAGGAGGTTTCGAGATACCAGCGAGCAGTACTTC
CDR3aa: CASRRFRDTSEQYF
v_gene: TRBV28
d_gene: .
j_gene: TRBJ2-7
abundance: .

CDR3nt: TGTGCCAGCAGTGTAACAGGCAGCGAAAAACTGTTTTTT
CDR3aa: CASSVTGSEKLFF
v_gene: TRBV25-1
d_gene: .
j_gene: TRBJ1-4
abundance: .

CDR3nt: TGCGCCAGCAGCCAAGCCCCGGGATCTTCGGACACTGAAGCTTTCTTT
CDR3aa: CASSQAPGSSDTEAFF
v_gene: TRBV4-1
d_gene: .
j_gene: TRBJ1-1
abundance: .

CDR3nt: TGTGCCAGCAGTTTAAGGCAGGTTCAGTACTTC
CDR3aa: CASSLRQVQYF
v_gene: TRBV12-3/TRBV12-4
d_gene: .
j_gene: TRBJ2-4
abundance: many

CDR3nt: TGCGCCAGCAGCAAAGACCCGAGCTCCTACGAGCAGTACTTC
CDR3aa: CASSKDPSSYEQYF
v_gene: TRBV10-1
d_gene: .
j_gene: TRBJ2-7
abundance: many

CDR3nt: TGTGCCAGCAGCGTAGGCGAGCTGGCCGCTCAGTACTTC
CDR3aa: CASSVGELAAQYF
v_gene: TRBV9
d_gene: .
j_gene: TRBJ2-5
abundance: many

CDR3nt: TGCAGTGCTAGTGGGGGGGCCGGGTGGAATGAGCAGTTCTTC
CDR3aa: CSASGGAGWNEQFF
v_gene: TRBV20-1
d_gene: .
j_gene: TRBJ2-1
abundance: .

CDR3nt: TGTGCTAGTGGTTTTTTCCTGTCACAGGGGTATGGGAACACTGAAGCTTTCTTT
CDR3aa: CASGFFLSQGYGNTEAFF
v_gene: TRBV12-5
d_gene: TRBD1
j_gene: TRBJ1-1
abundance: .

CDR3nt: TGTGCCAGCAGCGAGTGGGACAGGGGGGAAGAGCAGTTCTTC
CDR3aa: CASSEWDRGEEQFF
v_gene: TRBV9
d_gene: TRBD1
j_gene: TRBJ2-1
abundance: .

CDR3nt: TGCGCCAGCAGCCAAGAGACGCAGGCCGGGGAGCTGTTTTTT
CDR3aa: CASSQETQAGELFF
v_gene: TRBV4-3
d_gene: .
j_gene: TRBJ2-2
abundance: .

CDR3nt: TGCGCCAGCAGCTTGTTCTCGGGGGGCTACAATGAGCAGTTCTTC
CDR3aa: CASSLFSGGYNEQFF
v_gene: TRBV5-1
d_gene: TRBD2
j_gene: TRBJ2-1
abundance: few

CDR3nt: TGTGCCAGCAGCTTGGGTGGGGTCATGAACACTGAAGCTTTCTTT
CDR3aa: CASSLGGVMNTEAFF
v_gene: TRBV5-5
d_gene: .
j_gene: TRBJ1-1
abundance: .

CDR3nt: TGTGCCAGCAGTGTCGGGACAGGGAAGGGCAATCAGCCCCAGCATTTT
CDR3aa: CASSVGTGKGNQPQHF
v_gene: TRBV6-6
d_gene: TRBD1
j_gene: TRBJ1-5
abundance: .

CDR3nt: TGCGCCAGCAGCCAAGAACCGGGACAGGGAACCTACGAGCAGTACTTC
CDR3aa: CASSQEPGQGTYEQYF
v_gene: TRBV4-1
d_gene: TRBD1
j_gene: TRBJ2-7
abundance: many

CDR3nt: TGTGCCAGCTCACCACTCCCGCCACGGGGGAACAATGAGCAGTTCTTC
CDR3aa: CASSPLPPRGNNEQFF
v_gene: TRBV18
d_gene: .
j_gene: TRBJ2-1
abundance: .

CDR3nt: TGTGCCAGCAGCCCTTTTCGACAGGACAGGGCTATAGCTTTCTTT
CDR3aa: CASSPFRQDRAIAFF
v_gene: TRBV14
d_gene: TRBD1
j_gene: TRBJ1-1
abundance: .

CDR3nt: TGCGCCAGCAGCTTCAAACCGCCGGGACCGGCGGGGCGTCAAGAGACCCAGTACTTC
CDR3aa: CASSFKPPGPAGRQETQYF
v_gene: TRBV5-1
d_gene: .
j_gene: TRBJ2-5
abundance: few

CDR3nt: TGCGCCAGCAGCCTTGGGGCAGGGGGCCTCTACGAGCAGTACTTC
CDR3aa: CASSLGAGGLYEQYF
v_gene: TRBV5-1
d_gene: TRBD1
j_gene: TRBJ2-7
abundance: few

CDR3nt: TGTGCCAGCAGCGAGACAGGGAGGAATAATGAAAAACTGTTTTTT
CDR3aa: CASSETGRNNEKLFF
v_gene: TRBV11-2
d_gene: TRBD1
j_gene: TRBJ1-4
abundance: .

CDR3nt: TGTGCCAGCAGTGCCAGGGCCCAAACTAATGAAAAACTGTTTTTT
CDR3aa: CASSARAQTNEKLFF
v_gene: TRBV6-1
d_gene: .
j_gene: TRBJ1-4
abundance: .

CDR3nt: TGCGCCAGCAGCTTGGACTCAGACATGAACACTGAAGCTTTCTTT
CDR3aa: CASSLDSDMNTEAFF
v_gene: TRBV5-1
d_gene: .
j_gene: TRBJ1-1
abundance: .